The entry below describes one T cell receptor (beta chain). This record belongs to a study of OX40 agonist ivuxolimab in advanced cancers. Profiled with immunoSEQ multiplex PCR; TCRdb holds only in-frame clones, not every one. The sample contains roughly 70,000 clones, 90% to 95% of which appear only once. Trimming cost V 5 bases and J 7 bases, with 11 bases left between them. The CDR3 contains 12 residues. In germline, CDR1 is SGHTA, CDR2 FQGNSA. V and J are TRBV7-2 and TRBJ1-2; no clear D. The material sequenced was CD4+ or CD8+ T cells sorted from blood, taken in a trial of the OX40 agonist ivuxolimab. The receptor comes from an adult with an advanced solid tumor such as melanoma, head and neck, liver or kidney cancer. CDR3 coding DNA: TGTGCCAGCAGCCTCGCCCAGGTTGGCTACACCTTC. Its protein is CASSLAQVGYTF.